The 3 T cell receptor beta chains in this list originate from one sample, sequenced in a study of OX40 agonist ivuxolimab in advanced cancers. Repertoires were generated with immunoSEQ multiplex PCR, while TCRdb's copy carries only in-frame clones and drops some. This table has approximately 60,000 clones, 84% appearing once. The sequences come from CD4+ or CD8+ T cells sorted from blood, collected in a trial of the OX40 agonist ivuxolimab. These receptors all stem from an adult with an advanced solid tumor such as melanoma, head and neck, liver or kidney cancer.

The chain couples TRBV5-1 to TRBJ1-5, with TRBD1 as a possible D gene (6 bases). Germline V gene lookup returns CDR1 SGHRS and CDR2 YFSETQ. The CDR3 has 14 amino acids. Trimming stripped 1 base from V and 8 bases from J, with 13 bases between. CDR3 region: CASSLSGAGEPQHF. The DNA of the CDR3 is TGCGCCAGCAGCTTGTCGGGGGCCGGGGAGCCCCAGCATTTT.

The chain has TRBV7-2 and TRBJ1-2; 7 bases align to TRBD1. J lost 4 bases, V lost 2 bases, and 7 bases had no gene match. The germline CDR1 and CDR2 sequences are SGHTA and FQGNSA. The CDR3 loop spans 15 amino acids. CDR3 sequence: CASSLTVGGSYGYTF. DNA for the CDR3: TGTGCCAGCAGCTTAACCGTAGGGGGCTCCTATGGCTACACCTTC. Complete variable domain (other parts from reference TRBV7-2 and TRBJ1-2): GAGVSQSPSNKVTEKGKDVELRCDPISGHTALYWYRQSLGQGLEFLIYFQGNSAPDKSGLPSDRFSAERTGGSVSTLTIQRTQQEDSAVYLCASSLTVGGSYGYTFGSGTRLTVV.

The chain joins TRBV5-1 to TRBJ1-2, with D unresolved. CDR3 size: 17 residues. The V gene's germline CDR1 is SGHRS and CDR2 YFSETQ. V was clipped by 1 base and J by 0 bases, with 16 bases between them. CDR3 coding DNA: TGCGCCAGCAGCTTGAAGTCAGCAGCTACCTCTAACTATGGCTACACCTTC. Translation gives CASSLKSAATSNYGYTF. Filled out from reference TRBV5-1 and TRBJ1-2, the complete variable domain reads KAGVTQTPRYLIKTRGQQVTLSCSPISGHRSVSWYQQTPGQGLQFLFEYFSETQRNKGNFPGRFSGRQFSNSRSEMNVSTLELGDSALYLCASSLKSAATSNYGYTFGSGTRLTVV.